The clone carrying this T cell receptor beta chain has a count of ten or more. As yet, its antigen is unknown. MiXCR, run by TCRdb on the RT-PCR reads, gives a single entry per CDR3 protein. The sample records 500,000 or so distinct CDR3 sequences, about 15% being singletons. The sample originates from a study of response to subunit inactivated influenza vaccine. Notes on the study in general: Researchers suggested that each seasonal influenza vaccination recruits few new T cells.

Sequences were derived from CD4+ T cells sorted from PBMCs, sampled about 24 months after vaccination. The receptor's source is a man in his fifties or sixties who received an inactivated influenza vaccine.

This CDR3 is CASSLDGSWGRAFF. The CDR3 region has the DNA TGTGCCAGCAGCTTAGATGGGTCATGGGGGCGAGCTTTCTTT. This sequence joins TRBV7-2 and TRBJ1-1; D is perhaps TRBD1 (6 bases). This CDR3 contains 14 residues. Germline CDR1 reads SGHTA; CDR2 reads FQGNSA. V lost 1 base, J lost 10 bases, and 16 bases lay in between.